This TCR beta chain is from a study of blood T cell repertoires in COVID-19. The overall study: Resolution of symptoms, clearance, or two negative PCRs was present in recovered Cohort 3 donors. Samples came from the United States, Italy and Spain, spanning acute and convalescent COVID-19.

TCRdb's table, derived via immunoSEQ multiplex PCR, lists solely in-frame clones and lacks some. The sample carries roughly 160,000 clones, around 80% recorded once. Participants spanned ages 18 to 89 years and resided in 20 to 30 US areas. Participants reported their clinical history, and cohort assignment relied on those reports. Sequenced input: PBMCs or T cells enriched from blood (not recorded which). This clonotype was obtained from a woman in her 70s in a cohort exposed to, infected with or recovered from COVID-19 (not recorded which).

The chain's CDR3 is CASSLYEAGAFF. The DNA for the CDR3 is TGTGCCAGCAGTTTATATGAGGCAGGGGCTTTCTTT. The rearrangement links TRBV12-3 or TRBV12-4 to TRBJ1-1, with TRBD1 as a possible D gene (5 bases). V was pared by 2 bases and J by 11 bases, with 12 bases between. The length of the CDR3 is 12 residues.